Described below is a single TCR beta chain sequence and its context. Per the study methods: Amplification from reference gene primers served as the basis for estimated nucleated cell counts. Assay: immunoSEQ multiplex PCR; the TCRdb copy retains only in-frame clones and omits some. From that table come the V and J calls and clone size; the DNA was used to work out D and trimming. Found here are about 160,000 clones, approximately 82% of them singletons; the top ten hold 20% to 25%. This sample was taken from a study of blood T cell repertoires in COVID-19. At the level of the study: Acute and convalescent COVID-19 specimens originated in the United States, Italy and Spain. In each case, the material was cDNA or gDNA derived from T cells, B-cell-depleted T cells, or PBMCs.

CDR3 length: 15 amino acids. After removal of 3 bases from V and 5 bases from J, the junction contained 5 bases not matched to a gene. From germline, CDR1 is LGHNA and CDR2 YNFKEQ. The chain combines TRBV4-2 with TRBJ2-1, with 9 bases that match TRBD2. This TCR derives from a woman over 75 with acute or convalescent COVID-19. The sequenced sample was peripheral blood. CDR3 sequence: CASSQPSGVHNEQFF. The CDR3 region has the DNA TGTGCCAGCAGCCAGCCTAGCGGGGTGCACAATGAGCAGTTCTTC.